This T cell receptor (beta chain) originates from a study of T cell repertoires in cytomegalovirus infection. Study overall: CMV infection plus the matching HLA type was flagged by public TCR beta signatures.

The V gene end was trimmed by 4 bases and the J gene end by 5 bases; junction bases not matched to a gene: 12. Germline V gene data show CDR1 as MGHRA and CDR2 as YSYEKL. CDR3 length equals 18 residues. MiXCR was run by TCRdb on the reads, yielding one entry per CDR3 protein. The sample yields 500,000 or so distinct CDR3 sequences, 15% to 20% seen once. Notes on this clonotype: Its matching antigen is unknown.

Study-level results: Frequencies of public TCR beta families were cumulated, and this identified carriers of CMV plus the relevant HLA. Within the response measured ex vivo, HLA-C-restricted CMV-specific TCR beta clonotypes were dominant.

This sequence originates from a human donor in good health (CMV status not recorded). Some clones in this sample may be carry-over from other donors' samples. This sequence joins TRBV4-1 and TRBJ1-6; 9 positions agree with TRBD1. Material for sequencing was CD8+ T cells from PBMCs. The CDR3 is CASSPLVGTGHHNSPLHF. Here the CDR3 DNA reads TGCGCCAGCAGCCCTTTAGTCGGGACAGGGCACCATAATTCACCCCTCCACTTT.